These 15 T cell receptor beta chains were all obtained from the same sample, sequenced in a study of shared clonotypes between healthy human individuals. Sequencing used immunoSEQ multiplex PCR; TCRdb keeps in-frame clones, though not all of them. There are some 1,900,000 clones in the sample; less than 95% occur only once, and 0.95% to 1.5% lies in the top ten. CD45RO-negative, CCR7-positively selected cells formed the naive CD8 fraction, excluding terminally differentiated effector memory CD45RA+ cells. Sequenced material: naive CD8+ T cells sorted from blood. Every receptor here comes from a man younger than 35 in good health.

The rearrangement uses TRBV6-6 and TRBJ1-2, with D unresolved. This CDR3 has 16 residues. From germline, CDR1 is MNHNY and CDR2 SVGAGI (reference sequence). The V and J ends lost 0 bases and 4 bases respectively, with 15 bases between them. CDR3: CASSYSGIADVYGYTF. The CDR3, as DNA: TGTGCCAGCAGTTACTCGGGGATAGCGGACGTCTATGGCTACACCTTC.

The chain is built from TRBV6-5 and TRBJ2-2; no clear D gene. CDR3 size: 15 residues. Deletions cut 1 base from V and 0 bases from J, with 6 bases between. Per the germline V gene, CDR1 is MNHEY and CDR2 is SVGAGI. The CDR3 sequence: CASSYFRANTGELFF. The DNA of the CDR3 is TGTGCCAGCAGTTACTTTAGGGCGAACACCGGGGAGCTGTTTTTT.

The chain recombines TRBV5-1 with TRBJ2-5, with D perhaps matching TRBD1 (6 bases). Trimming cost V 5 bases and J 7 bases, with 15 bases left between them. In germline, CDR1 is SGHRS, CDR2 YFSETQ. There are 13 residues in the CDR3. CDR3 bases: TGCGCCAGCAGTCCCCCGGACAGCCGGACCCAGTACTTC. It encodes CASSPPDSRTQYF.

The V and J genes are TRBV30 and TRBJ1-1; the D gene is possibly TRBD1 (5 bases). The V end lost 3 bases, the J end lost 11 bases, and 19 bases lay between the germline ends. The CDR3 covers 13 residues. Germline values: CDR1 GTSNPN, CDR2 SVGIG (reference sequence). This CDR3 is CAWSTSAWGEAFF. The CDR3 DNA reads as TGTGCCTGGAGCACCTCGGCATGGGGGGAGGCTTTCTTT.

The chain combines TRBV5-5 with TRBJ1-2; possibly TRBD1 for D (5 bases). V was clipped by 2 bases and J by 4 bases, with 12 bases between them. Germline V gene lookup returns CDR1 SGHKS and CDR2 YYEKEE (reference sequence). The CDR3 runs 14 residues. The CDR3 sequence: CASSFGGDSYGYTF. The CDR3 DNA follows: TGTGCCAGCAGCTTCGGGGGGGATAGCTATGGCTACACCTTC.

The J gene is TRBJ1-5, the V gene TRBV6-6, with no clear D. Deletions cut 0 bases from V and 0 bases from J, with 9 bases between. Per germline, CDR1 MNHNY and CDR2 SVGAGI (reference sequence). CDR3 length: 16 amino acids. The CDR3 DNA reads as TGTGCCAGCAGTTACTCAGGGCCCTATAGCAATCAGCCCCAGCATTTT. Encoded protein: CASSYSGPYSNQPQHF.

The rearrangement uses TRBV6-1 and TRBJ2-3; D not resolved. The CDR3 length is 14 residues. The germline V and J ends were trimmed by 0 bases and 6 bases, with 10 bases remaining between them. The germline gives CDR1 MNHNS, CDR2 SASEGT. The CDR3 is CASSEATVWDTQYF. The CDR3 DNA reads TGTGCCAGCAGTGAAGCGACGGTGTGGGATACGCAGTATTTT.

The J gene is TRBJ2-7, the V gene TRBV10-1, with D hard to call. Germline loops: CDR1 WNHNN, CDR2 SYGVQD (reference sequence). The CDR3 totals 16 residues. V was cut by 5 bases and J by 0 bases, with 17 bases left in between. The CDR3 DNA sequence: TGCGCCAGCAGTTACGGACCCGACGGCAGCTCCTACGAGCAGTACTTC. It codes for CASSYGPDGSSYEQYF.

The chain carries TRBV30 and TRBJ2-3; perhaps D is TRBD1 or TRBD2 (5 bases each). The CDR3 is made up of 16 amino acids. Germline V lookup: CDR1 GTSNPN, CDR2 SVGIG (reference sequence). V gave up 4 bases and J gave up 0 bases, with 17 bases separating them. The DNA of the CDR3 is TGTGCCTGGACCTTAGGGGTAGCGTCTAGCACAGATACGCAGTATTTT. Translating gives CAWTLGVASSTDTQYF.

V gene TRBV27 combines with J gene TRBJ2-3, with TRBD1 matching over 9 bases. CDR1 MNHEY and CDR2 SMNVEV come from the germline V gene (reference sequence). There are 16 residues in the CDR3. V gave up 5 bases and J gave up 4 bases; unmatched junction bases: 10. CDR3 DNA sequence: TGTGCCAGCAGTCCGGACAGGGGAGTACTCGCAGATACGCAGTATTTT. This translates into CASSPDRGVLADTQYF.

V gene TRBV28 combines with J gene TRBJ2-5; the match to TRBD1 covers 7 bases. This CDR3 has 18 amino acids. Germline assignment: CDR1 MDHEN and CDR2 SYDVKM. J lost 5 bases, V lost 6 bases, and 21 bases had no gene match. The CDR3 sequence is CASSWVLFLQGKGETQYF. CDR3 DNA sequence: TGTGCCAGCAGCTGGGTTCTTTTCCTACAGGGGAAGGGGGAGACCCAGTACTTC.

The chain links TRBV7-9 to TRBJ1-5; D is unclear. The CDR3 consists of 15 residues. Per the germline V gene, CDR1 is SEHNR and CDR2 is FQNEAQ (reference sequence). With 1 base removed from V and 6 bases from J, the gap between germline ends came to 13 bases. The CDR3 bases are TGTGCCAGCAGCTTAGACGCGGACCCAGGTCAGCCCCAGCATTTT. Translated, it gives CASSLDADPGQPQHF.

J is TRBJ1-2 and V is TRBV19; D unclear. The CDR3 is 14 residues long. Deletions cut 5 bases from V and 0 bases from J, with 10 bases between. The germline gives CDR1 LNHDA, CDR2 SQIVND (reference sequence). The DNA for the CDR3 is TGTGCCAGTAGTTCGGCAGTTGCTAACTATGGCTACACCTTC. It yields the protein CASSSAVANYGYTF.

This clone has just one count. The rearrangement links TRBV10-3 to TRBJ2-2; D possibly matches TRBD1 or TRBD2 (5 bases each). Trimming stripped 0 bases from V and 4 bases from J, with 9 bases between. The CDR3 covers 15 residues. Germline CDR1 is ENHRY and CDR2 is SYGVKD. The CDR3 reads CAISESAGTTGELFF. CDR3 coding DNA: TGTGCCATCAGTGAGTCGGCAGGGACCACCGGGGAGCTGTTTTTT.

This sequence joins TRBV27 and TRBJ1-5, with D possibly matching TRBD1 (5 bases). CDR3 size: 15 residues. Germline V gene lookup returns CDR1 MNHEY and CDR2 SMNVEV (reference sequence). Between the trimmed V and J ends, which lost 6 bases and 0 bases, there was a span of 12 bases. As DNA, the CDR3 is TGTGCCAGCAGAGGGGCTCTCGGTAGCAATCAGCCCCAGCATTTT. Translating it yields CASRGALGSNQPQHF.